What follows is one TCR beta chain and its context. This clonotype appeared many times. The antigen it binds to is not known. No base quality values were provided; no much bigger clone lies one nucleotide off. The CDR3 sequence holds 15 residues, the cysteine and phenylalanine included. Only the CDR3 DNA stays, 45 bases, in frame from base 1. The germline V gene (reference sequence) specifies MNHEY as CDR1 and SMNVEV as CDR2. The V end loses 4 bases and the J end loses 5 bases, and a stretch of 17 bases separates them. The sample's treatment or condition label is to be understood as: allogeneic hematopoietic cell transplantation with graft depleted of TCRalphabeta T cells and CD19 B cells. TCRalphabeta/CD19-depleted allogeneic hematopoietic cell grafts were given to the transplant recipients, all of whom were children. The sample originates from a study of T-cell reconstitution after alpha-beta-depleted transplantation in children (dated by TCRdb to 2016 to 2017). Study-wide context: Using TCR repertoire profiling, the study quantitatively followed how T-cell immune reconstitution unfolded in children after TCRalphabeta/CD19-depleted allogeneic hematopoietic cell transplantation.

Study-level results and caveats: Over the following months the frequencies of hyperexpanded clones went down, and after one year T-cell counts and TCRbeta diversity were mostly credited to newly produced T cells. In some patients, high TCRbeta diversity at day 60 was attributed to recipient T cells and intrathymic progenitors that had survived conditioning. Apparently early alphabetaT-cell count recovery about two months after transplant reportedly relied on only several hundred rapidly expanded clones derived from non-depleted graft cells.

Libraries were prepared through PCR. Sequenced using an Illumina HiSeq 2500. TCR library preparation used molecular barcoding, with unique molecular identifiers applied to normalize quantification of the TCRbeta repertoire. TCRdb reran the public reads through fastp at Q25 and MiXCR, keeping productive beta chains. One record per CDR3 amino acid sequence lists the most common genes and DNA. The sample table contains roughly 200,000 distinct CDR3 sequences; only one count was recorded for approximately 6.3% of them. The ten biggest clones cover 5% to 6.5% of the sample. The receptor comes from a boy between 2 and 10 years old with acute lymphoblastic leukemia, due to receive a stem cell transplant. Sequencing was performed on PBMCs, taken before TCRalphabeta/CD19-depleted stem cell transplant. The sequence links TRBV27 to TRBJ2-5, with a weak D call of TRBD1 (7 bases match). The CDR3 loop reads CASSSPGRGDETQYF. The DNA sequence reads TGTGCCAGCAGTTCCCCAGGCAGGGGGGACGAGACCCAGTACTTC.